Listed here is a single T cell receptor beta chain. TCRdb keeps only in-frame clones here, not all; method: immunoSEQ multiplex PCR. The data contain about 220,000 clones, around 86% of them seen just once; the ten biggest clones take up approximately 5%. This sample is part of a study of blood T cell repertoires in COVID-19. Whole-study context: Researchers got acute and convalescent COVID-19 samples from the United States, Italy and Spain. PBMCs, B-cell-depleted T cells, or T cells provided the cDNA or gDNA that made up the material.

This CDR3 is built from 14 residues. CDR1 and CDR2 from the germline V gene are SGHRS and YFSETQ. V lost 0 bases to trimming and J lost 2 bases, with 9 bases between them. This sequence originates from a human donor in a cohort sampled during active COVID-19. Sequenced: peripheral blood. The genes are TRBV5-1 and TRBJ2-7, with D tentatively TRBD2 (5 bases). The DNA for the CDR3 is TGCGCCAGCAGCTTGGCCACTAGTCCCTACGAGCAGTACTTC. Translating it yields CASSLATSPYEQYF. The whole variable domain, remainder taken from reference TRBV5-1 and TRBJ2-7, is KAGVTQTPRYLIKTRGQQVTLSCSPISGHRSVSWYQQTPGQGLQFLFEYFSETQRNKGNFPGRFSGRQFSNSRSEMNVSTLELGDSALYLCASSLATSPYEQYFGPGTRLTVT.